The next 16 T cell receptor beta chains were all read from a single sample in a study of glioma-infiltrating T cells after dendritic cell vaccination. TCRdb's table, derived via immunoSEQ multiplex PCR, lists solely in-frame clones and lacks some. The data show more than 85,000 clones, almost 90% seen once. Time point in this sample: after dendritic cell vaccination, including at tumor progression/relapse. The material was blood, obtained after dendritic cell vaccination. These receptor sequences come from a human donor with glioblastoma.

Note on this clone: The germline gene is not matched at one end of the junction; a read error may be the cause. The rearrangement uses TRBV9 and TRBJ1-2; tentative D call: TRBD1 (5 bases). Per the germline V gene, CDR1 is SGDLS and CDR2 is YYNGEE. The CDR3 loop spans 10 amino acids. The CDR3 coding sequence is TGTGCCAGCAGCAAGCGGGGACCCTCCTTC. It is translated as CASSKRGPSF.

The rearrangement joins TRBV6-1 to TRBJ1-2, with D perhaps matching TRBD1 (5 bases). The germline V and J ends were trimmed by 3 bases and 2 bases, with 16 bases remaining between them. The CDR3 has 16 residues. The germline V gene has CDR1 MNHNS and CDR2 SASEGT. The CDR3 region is CASSDPSGGGNYGYTF. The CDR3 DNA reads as TGTGCCAGCAGTGACCCCTCGGGGGGAGGGAACTATGGCTACACCTTC.

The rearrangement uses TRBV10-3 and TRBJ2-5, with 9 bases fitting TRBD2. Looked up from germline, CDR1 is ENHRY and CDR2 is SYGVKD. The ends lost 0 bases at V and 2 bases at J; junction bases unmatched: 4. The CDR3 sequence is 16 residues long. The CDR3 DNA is TGTGCCATCAGTGAGTCGACCCTAGCGGGACAAGAGACCCAGTACTTC. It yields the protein CAISESTLAGQETQYF.

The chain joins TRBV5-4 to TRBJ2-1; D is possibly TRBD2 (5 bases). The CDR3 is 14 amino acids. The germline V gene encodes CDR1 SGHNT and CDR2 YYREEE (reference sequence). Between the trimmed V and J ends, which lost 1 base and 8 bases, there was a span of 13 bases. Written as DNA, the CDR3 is TGTGCCAGCAGCTTGCGAAGTGGAGGAGATGAGCAGTTCTTC. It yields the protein CASSLRSGGDEQFF.

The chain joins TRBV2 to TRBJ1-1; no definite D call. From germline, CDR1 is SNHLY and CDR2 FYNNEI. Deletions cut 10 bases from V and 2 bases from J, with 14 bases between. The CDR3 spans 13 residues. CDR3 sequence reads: CATGRGFNTEAFF. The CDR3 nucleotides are TGTGCCACCGGTAGAGGCTTCAACACTGAAGCTTTCTTT.

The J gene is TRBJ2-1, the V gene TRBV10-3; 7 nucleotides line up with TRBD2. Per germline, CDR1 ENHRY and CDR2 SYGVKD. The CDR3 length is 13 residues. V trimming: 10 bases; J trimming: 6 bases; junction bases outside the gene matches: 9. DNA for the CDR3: TGTGCCACTAAAGCGGGGAACTCCAATGAGCAGTTCTTC. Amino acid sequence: CATKAGNSNEQFF.

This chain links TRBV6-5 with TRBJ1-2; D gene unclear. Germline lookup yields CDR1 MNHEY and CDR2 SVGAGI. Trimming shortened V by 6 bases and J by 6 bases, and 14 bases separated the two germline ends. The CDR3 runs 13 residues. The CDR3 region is CASRYPGGNGYTF. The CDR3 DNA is TGTGCCAGCAGGTACCCGGGCGGGAATGGCTACACCTTC.

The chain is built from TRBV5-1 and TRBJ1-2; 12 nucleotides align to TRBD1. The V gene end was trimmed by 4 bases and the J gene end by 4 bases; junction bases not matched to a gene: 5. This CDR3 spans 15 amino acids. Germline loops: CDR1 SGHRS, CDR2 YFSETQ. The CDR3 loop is CASSEGTGGAYGYTF. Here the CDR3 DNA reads TGCGCCAGCAGCGAAGGGACAGGGGGCGCCTATGGCTACACCTTC.

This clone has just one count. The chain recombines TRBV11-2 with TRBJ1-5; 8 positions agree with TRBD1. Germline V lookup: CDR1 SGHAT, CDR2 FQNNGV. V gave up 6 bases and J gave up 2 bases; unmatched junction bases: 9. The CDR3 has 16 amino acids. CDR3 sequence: CASSFSGGQGNQPQHF. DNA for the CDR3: TGTGCCAGCAGTTTTTCCGGGGGACAGGGCAATCAGCCCCAGCATTTT. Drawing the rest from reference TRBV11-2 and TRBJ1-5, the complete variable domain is EAGVAQSPRYKIIEKRQSVAFWCNPISGHATLYWYQQILGQGPKLLIQFQNNGVVDDSQLPKDRFSAERLKGVDSTLKIQPAKLEDSAVYLCASSFSGGQGNQPQHFGDGTRLSIL.

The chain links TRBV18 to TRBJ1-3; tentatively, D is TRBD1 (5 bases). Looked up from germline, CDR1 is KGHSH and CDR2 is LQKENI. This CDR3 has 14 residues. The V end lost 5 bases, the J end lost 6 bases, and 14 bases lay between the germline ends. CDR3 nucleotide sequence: TGTGCCAGCTCAGCTGGACAAAATTCAAACACCATATATTTT. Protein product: CASSAGQNSNTIYF.

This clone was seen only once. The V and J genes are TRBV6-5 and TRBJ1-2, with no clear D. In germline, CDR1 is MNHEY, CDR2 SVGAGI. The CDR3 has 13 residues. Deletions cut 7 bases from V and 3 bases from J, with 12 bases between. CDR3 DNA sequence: TGTGCCAGCACTCGCGCGGCCCACTATGGCTACACCTTC. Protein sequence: CASTRAAHYGYTF.

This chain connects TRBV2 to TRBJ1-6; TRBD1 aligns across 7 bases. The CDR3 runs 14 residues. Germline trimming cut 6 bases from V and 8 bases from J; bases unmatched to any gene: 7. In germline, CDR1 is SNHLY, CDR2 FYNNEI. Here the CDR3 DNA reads TGTGCCAGCAGACCTACAGGGGCAGATTCACCCCTCCACTTT. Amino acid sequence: CASRPTGADSPLHF. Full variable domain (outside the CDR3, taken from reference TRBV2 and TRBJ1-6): EPEVTQTPSHQVTQMGQEVILRCVPISNHLYFYWYRQILGQKVEFLVSFYNNEISEKSEIFDDQFSVERPDGSNFTLKIRSTKLEDSAMYFCASRPTGADSPLHFGNGTRLTVT.

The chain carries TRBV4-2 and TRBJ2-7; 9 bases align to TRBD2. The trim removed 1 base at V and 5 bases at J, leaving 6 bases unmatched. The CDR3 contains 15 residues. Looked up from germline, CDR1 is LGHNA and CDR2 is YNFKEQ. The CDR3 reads CASSQAAGGTNEQYF. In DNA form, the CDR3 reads TGTGCCAGCAGCCAAGCAGCGGGAGGTACCAACGAGCAGTACTTC.

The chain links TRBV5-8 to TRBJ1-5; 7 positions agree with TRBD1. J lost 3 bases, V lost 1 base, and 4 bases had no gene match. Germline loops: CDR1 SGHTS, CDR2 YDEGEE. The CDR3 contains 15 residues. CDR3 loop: CASSLWDSLNQPQHF. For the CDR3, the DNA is TGTGCCAGCAGCTTGTGGGACAGTCTCAATCAGCCCCAGCATTTT.

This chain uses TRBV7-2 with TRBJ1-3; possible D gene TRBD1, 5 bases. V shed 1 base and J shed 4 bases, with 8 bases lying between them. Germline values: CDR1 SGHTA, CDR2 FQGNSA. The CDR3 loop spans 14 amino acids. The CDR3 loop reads CASSLGGQGNTIYF. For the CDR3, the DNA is TGTGCCAGCAGCTTAGGTGGACAAGGAAACACCATATATTTT.

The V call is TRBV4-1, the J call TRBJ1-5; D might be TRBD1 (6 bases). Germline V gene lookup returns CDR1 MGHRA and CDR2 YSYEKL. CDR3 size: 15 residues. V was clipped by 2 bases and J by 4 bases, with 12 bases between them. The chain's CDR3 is CASSQSRGVNQPQHF. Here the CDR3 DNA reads TGCGCCAGCAGCCAAAGCAGGGGAGTAAATCAGCCCCAGCATTTT.